A selection of T cell receptor beta chains follows, all from one sample in a study of cytomegalovirus exposure and HLA in healthy donors. Sequencing was performed with immunoSEQ multiplex PCR; in TCRdb, only in-frame clones are kept and a portion is missing. The sample lists around 150,000 clones; approximately 84% were seen once. Material: PBMCs. The receptors come from a male donor in good health and CMV-seropositive. CDR3s include the opening cysteine and the closing phenylalanine or tryptophan. Fields, in order: D gene, V gene, CDR3 length, clone size, J gene, CDR3 DNA, CDR3 protein. D genes are given only for firm matches. Clone size is not always given. Where it is, it says once, few, many or a class for expanded clones.

>TRBD1|TRBV5-1|15|-|TRBJ2-5
TGCGCCAGCAGCTCCGGGACAGACTACCAAGAGACCCAGTACTTC
CASSSGTDYQETQYF
>TRBD2|TRBV10-3|17|-|TRBJ2-2
TGTGCCATCAGTGATTCCGGACTAGCGTCGAACACCGGGGAGCTGTTTTTT
CAISDSGLASNTGELFF
>-|TRBV6-7|11|-|TRBJ2-3
TGTGCCACCGTCCCGACAGATACGCAGTATTTT
CATVPTDTQYF
>TRBD2|TRBV11-3|16|-|TRBJ2-1
TGTGCCAGCAGCCCCCCGGGAGGCGTCTCCTACAATGAGCAGTTCTTC
CASSPPGGVSYNEQFF
>TRBD2|TRBV7-2|16|-|TRBJ2-3
TGTGCCAGCAGCCTGGGACTAGCGGGAGGTACAGATACGCAGTATTTT
CASSLGLAGGTDTQYF
>TRBD2|TRBV6-4|14|few|TRBJ2-1
TGTGCCAGCAGTGGGACTAGCGGGAGCAATGAGCAGTTCTTC
CASSGTSGSNEQFF
>TRBD1|TRBV9|16|-|TRBJ1-3
TGTGCCAGCAGCGCCAGAGGGACAGTTCCTGGAAACACCATATATTTT
CASSARGTVPGNTIYF
>TRBD2|TRBV5-1|15|few|TRBJ2-1
TGCGCCAGCATACCGACTAGCGGGAGGGCCGCTGAGCAGTTCTTC
CASIPTSGRAAEQFF
>TRBD2|TRBV7-8|18|-|TRBJ2-1
TGTGCCACCTGGACTAGCGGGGGAGCCCCGAGCTCCTACAATGAGCAGTTCTTC
CATWTSGGAPSSYNEQFF
>TRBD1|TRBV6-5|15|-|TRBJ1-5
TGTGCCAGCAGGGTCCTTGGACAGGGCAATCAGCCCCAGCATTTT
CASRVLGQGNQPQHF
>TRBD1|TRBV5-4|14|-|TRBJ2-7
TGTGCCAGCAGCTTTCCCATGACAGGGAACGAGCAGTACTTC
CASSFPMTGNEQYF
>-|TRBV28|12|few|TRBJ1-2
TGTGCCAGCACCTCCCCTTCGTATGGCTACACCTTC
CASTSPSYGYTF
>-|TRBV7-9|12|-|TRBJ1-2
TGTTCCAGCAGTCCAGAGGGAGATGGCTACACCTTC
CSSSPEGDGYTF
>TRBD1|TRBV11-3|15|once|TRBJ1-4
TGTGCCAGCAGCTCTTGGACAGGGATAACTGAAAAACTGTTTTTT
CASSSWTGITEKLFF
>TRBD2|TRBV27|15|-|TRBJ2-1
TGTGCCAGCAGCAACGGGGGGAATAACTACAATGAGCAGTTCTTC
CASSNGGNNYNEQFF
>TRBD1|TRBV29-1|14|-|TRBJ1-5
TGCAGCGTTGAGGAGACAGGGGGCAATCAGCCCCAGCATTTT
CSVEETGGNQPQHF
>TRBD1|TRBV7-9|14|-|TRBJ2-7
TGTGCCAGCAGCGTCCCTCAGGGGGCTGACGAGCAGCACTTC
CASSVPQGADEQHF
>TRBD2|TRBV5-6|15|-|TRBJ2-5
TGTGCCAGCAGCTTCGGGACTAGCGGGAGGACGGTCCAGTACTTC
CASSFGTSGRTVQYF
>-|TRBV5-4|15|few|TRBJ2-5
TGTGCCAGCAGCTTAGGTTTTGGAGGGATAGAGACCCAGTACTTC
CASSLGFGGIETQYF
>-|TRBV30|15|few|TRBJ2-6
TGTGCCTGGAGGTTAGGACTTCCTGGGGCCAACGTCCTGACTTTC
CAWRLGLPGANVLTF
>TRBD2|TRBV27|17|-|TRBJ2-1
TGTGCCAGCATAAGGAGCGTAGCGGGAGTTTCCTACAATGAGCAGTTCTTC
CASIRSVAGVSYNEQFF
>TRBD1|TRBV6-1|15|-|TRBJ2-7
TGTGCCAGCAGCCGAGTCCGGGACAGGGGCTACGAGCAGTACTTC
CASSRVRDRGYEQYF
>TRBD2|TRBV18|15|once|TRBJ2-1
TGTGCCAGCTCACCTACCAGCGGGAGCGGGAATGAGCAGTTCTTC
CASSPTSGSGNEQFF
>TRBD1|TRBV27|16|-|TRBJ1-2
TGTGCCAGCAGTTTCGGGACAGGGGGAGGGAACTATGGCTACACCTTC
CASSFGTGGGNYGYTF
>TRBD2|TRBV19|15|-|TRBJ2-1
TGTGCCAGTAGCCTACTAGCGGGAGACTACAATGAGCAGTTCTTC
CASSLLAGDYNEQFF
>-|TRBV5-1|12|once|TRBJ2-3
TGCGCCAGCAGCTTAAGGAGGGATACGCAGTATTTT
CASSLRRDTQYF
>-|TRBV29-1|14|-|TRBJ2-1
TGCAGCGTTGAGGTGGGAGGCACCTACAATGAGCAGTTCTTC
CSVEVGGTYNEQFF
>TRBD1|TRBV6-1|15|few|TRBJ1-4
TGTGCCAGCTTCCCCCTCAGGGGGCAGGAAGAAAAACTGTTTTTT
CASFPLRGQEEKLFF
>-|TRBV27|16|-|TRBJ1-2
TGTGCCAGCAGTTCCCCGGACAGAATATCTAACTATGGCTACACCTTC
CASSSPDRISNYGYTF
>TRBD1|TRBV6-1|15|-|TRBJ1-1
TGTGCCAGCAAAAGGGAGCCGGGACAGCGCACTGAAGCTTTCTTT
CASKREPGQRTEAFF
>-|TRBV18|14|once|TRBJ2-2
TGTGCCAGCTCCCCCCCGGGAGATACCGGGGAGCTGTTTTTT
CASSPPGDTGELFF
>TRBD2|TRBV7-9|15|-|TRBJ2-7
TGTGCCAGCAGCCCTGGACTAGCGGGATCGTACGAGCAGTACTTC
CASSPGLAGSYEQYF
>TRBD2|TRBV5-5|18|-|TRBJ2-2
TGTGCCAGCAGCTTGGTAGTAGGTGGTAGCGGGGGCACCGGGGAGCTGTTTTTT
CASSLVVGGSGGTGELFF
>-|TRBV19|15|once|TRBJ1-1
TGTGCCAGTAGTAACCCCAAGGAGGAGCACACTGAAGCTTTCTTT
CASSNPKEEHTEAFF
>-|TRBV2|17|-|TRBJ2-6
TGTGCCAGCAGCGCCCCCGGGGTAGGACCCGGGGCCAACGTCCTGACTTTC
CASSAPGVGPGANVLTF
>TRBD2|TRBV15|13|-|TRBJ2-1
TGTGCCACCGGCCTAGCGGGAGGTAGCGAGCAGTTCTTC
CATGLAGGSEQFF
>-|TRBV5-1|13|-|TRBJ2-5
TGCGCCAGCAGCCTGGGACATAGGGAGACCCAGTACTTC
CASSLGHRETQYF
>-|TRBV30|13|-|TRBJ1-2
TGTGCCTGGAGCATCGACTTCTCGTATGGCTACACCTTC
CAWSIDFSYGYTF
>-|TRBV14|13|-|TRBJ1-6
TGTGCCAGCAGCCAAGCGTATTATTCACCCCTCCACTTT
CASSQAYYSPLHF
>TRBD2|TRBV11-2|19|-|TRBJ2-7
TGTGCCAGCAGCTTAGATGGTGAAGTCGCGGGAGTTCTTTCCTACGAGCAGTACTTC
CASSLDGEVAGVLSYEQYF
>TRBD1|TRBV7-2|15|-|TRBJ2-3
TGTGCCAGCAGCCCTCAGGGGGCGGGAACAGATACGCAGTATTTT
CASSPQGAGTDTQYF
>TRBD1|TRBV27|15|-|TRBJ2-1
TGTGCCAGCAGTTCCCGTCCCGGGACAGGGGTGGGGCAGTTCTTC
CASSSRPGTGVGQFF
>-|TRBV11-2|12|-|TRBJ2-7
TGTGCCAGCAGCCTAACGCCGGGCGAGCAGTACTTC
CASSLTPGEQYF
>TRBD1|TRBV6-1|13|-|TRBJ1-1
TGTGCCAGCAGTGAACGGACAGGCGGAGAAGCTTTCTTT
CASSERTGGEAFF
>-|TRBV28|11|-|TRBJ1-2
TGTGCCAGCAGTTTACCTCCGGTCGGCACCTTC
CASSLPPVGTF
>-|TRBV25-1|16|few|TRBJ2-3
TGTGCCAGCAGTGAATTGGGCCTCAACACAGGAGATACGCAGTATTTT
CASSELGLNTGDTQYF
>TRBD1|TRBV2|21|once|TRBJ2-1
TGTGCCAGCAGTGAAGGGACAGGGGGCTCGGGTCTTATCGCCTCCTACAATGAGCAGTTCTTC
CASSEGTGGSGLIASYNEQFF
>TRBD2|TRBV9|14|few|TRBJ2-1
TGTGCCAGCAGCCCGGTGGGACTAGTCAATGAGCAGTTCTTC
CASSPVGLVNEQFF